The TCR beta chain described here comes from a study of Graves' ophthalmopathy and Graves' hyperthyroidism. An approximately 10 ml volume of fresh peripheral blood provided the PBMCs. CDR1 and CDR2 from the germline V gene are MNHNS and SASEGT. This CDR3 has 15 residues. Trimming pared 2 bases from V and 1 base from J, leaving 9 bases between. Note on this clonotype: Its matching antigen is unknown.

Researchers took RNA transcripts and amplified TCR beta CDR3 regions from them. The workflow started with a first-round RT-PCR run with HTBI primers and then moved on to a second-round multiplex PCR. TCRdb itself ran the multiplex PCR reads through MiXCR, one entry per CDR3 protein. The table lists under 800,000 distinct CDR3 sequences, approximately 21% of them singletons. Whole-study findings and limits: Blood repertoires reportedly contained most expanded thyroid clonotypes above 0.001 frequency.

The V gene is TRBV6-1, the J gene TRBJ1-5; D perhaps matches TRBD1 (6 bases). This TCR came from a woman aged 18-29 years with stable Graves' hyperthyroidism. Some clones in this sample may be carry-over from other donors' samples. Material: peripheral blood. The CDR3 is CASSEWGQSNQPQHF. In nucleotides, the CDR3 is TGTGCCAGCAGTGAATGGGGGCAGAGCAATCAGCCCCAGCATTTT.